Listed below are T cell receptor beta chains from one sample, sequenced in a study of blood T cell repertoires in COVID-19. Assay: immunoSEQ multiplex PCR; the TCRdb copy retains only in-frame clones and omits some. The table shows fewer than 200,000 clones, with more than 75% occurring only once. Input material: peripheral blood. The receptors shown here come from a man aged 50 to 59 who had recovered from COVID-19. Each CDR3 is given with its conserved first and last residue. D genes are given only for firm matches. A clone size is listed for some rows: how often the clone was seen (once, few, many), or a class if it is expanded.

CDR3 DNA: TGCGCCAGGGATAGCGGGAGGACCTCCTACGAGCAGTACTTC; CDR3 protein: CARDSGRTSYEQYF; J gene: TRBJ2-7; clone size: .; V gene: TRBV5-1; D gene: TRBD2
CDR3 DNA: TGTGCCAGCAGCTTAGGAGTGCTCTCCTACGAGCAGTACTTC; CDR3 protein: CASSLGVLSYEQYF; J gene: TRBJ2-7; clone size: .; V gene: TRBV7-9; D gene: .
CDR3 DNA: TGCGCCAGCAGCTTGGCTGGGACATCTACCCATGAGCAGTTCTTC; CDR3 protein: CASSLAGTSTHEQFF; J gene: TRBJ2-1; clone size: .; V gene: TRBV5-1; D gene: .
CDR3 DNA: TGTGCCAGCAGCCAAGGAGTGGGAGCGGGGGGGGTAACAGATACGCAGTATTTT; CDR3 protein: CASSQGVGAGGVTDTQYF; J gene: TRBJ2-3; clone size: .; V gene: TRBV3-1/TRBV3-2; D gene: TRBD2
CDR3 DNA: TGTGCCAGCAGTTCTTTTGGGACAGGGGTGGACGAGCAGTACTTC; CDR3 protein: CASSSFGTGVDEQYF; J gene: TRBJ2-7; clone size: .; V gene: TRBV27; D gene: TRBD1
CDR3 DNA: TGTGCCAGCAGCCCTCGGACTAGCGGGGGGACGGACTACGAGCAGTACTTC; CDR3 protein: CASSPRTSGGTDYEQYF; J gene: TRBJ2-7; clone size: few; V gene: TRBV11-2; D gene: TRBD2
CDR3 DNA: TGTGCCAGCTCACTCGACCAGGGGGCCTACGAGCAGTACTTC; CDR3 protein: CASSLDQGAYEQYF; J gene: TRBJ2-7; clone size: .; V gene: TRBV18; D gene: TRBD1
CDR3 DNA: TGTGCCAGCAGCGCCCCCGGACAGGGAAGAGGCTACACCTTC; CDR3 protein: CASSAPGQGRGYTF; J gene: TRBJ1-2; clone size: .; V gene: TRBV9; D gene: TRBD1
CDR3 DNA: TGTGCCAGCAGCGTAGCCTCGGCGGGGGGGTCCTACAATGAGCAGTTCTTC; CDR3 protein: CASSVASAGGSYNEQFF; J gene: TRBJ2-1; clone size: .; V gene: TRBV9; D gene: TRBD2
CDR3 DNA: TGCAGCGTTGAGGTAGATTCCTACGAGCAGTACTTC; CDR3 protein: CSVEVDSYEQYF; J gene: TRBJ2-7; clone size: few; V gene: TRBV29-1; D gene: .
CDR3 DNA: TGCGCCAGCAGCTTGTCTAGCGGGGGGCTACAAGAGACCCAGTACTTC; CDR3 protein: CASSLSSGGLQETQYF; J gene: TRBJ2-5; clone size: .; V gene: TRBV5-1; D gene: TRBD2
CDR3 DNA: TGTGCCTGGAGTGTAGGGACAGAAGCTTTCTTT; CDR3 protein: CAWSVGTEAFF; J gene: TRBJ1-1; clone size: .; V gene: TRBV30; D gene: .
CDR3 DNA: TGTGCCAGCAGCCAAGGGGGTCAGGGGGCGAGGAATGAGCAGTTCTTC; CDR3 protein: CASSQGGQGARNEQFF; J gene: TRBJ2-1; clone size: few; V gene: TRBV3-1/TRBV3-2; D gene: TRBD1
CDR3 DNA: TGTGCCTGGAGTGTCGGTCGGGGGGCACCCGGGGAGCTGTTTTTT; CDR3 protein: CAWSVGRGAPGELFF; J gene: TRBJ2-2; clone size: .; V gene: TRBV30; D gene: .
CDR3 DNA: TGTGCCAGCAGAACTGCAGGGGTGGATAATTCACCCCTCCACTTT; CDR3 protein: CASRTAGVDNSPLHF; J gene: TRBJ1-6; clone size: once; V gene: TRBV6-5; D gene: .
CDR3 DNA: TGCGCCAGCAGCTTGTCACAGGGGTACTATGGCTACACCTTC; CDR3 protein: CASSLSQGYYGYTF; J gene: TRBJ1-2; clone size: .; V gene: TRBV5-1; D gene: TRBD1
CDR3 DNA: TGTGCCACCAGCAGAGATCCGGTAGAAGAGACCCAGTACTTC; CDR3 protein: CATSRDPVEETQYF; J gene: TRBJ2-5; clone size: .; V gene: TRBV15; D gene: .
CDR3 DNA: TGTGCCAGCAGCCATTTCAGGACCCGACAATTTAGCGGACTGGCAGATACGCAGTATTTT; CDR3 protein: CASSHFRTRQFSGLADTQYF; J gene: TRBJ2-3; clone size: .; V gene: TRBV3-1/TRBV3-2; D gene: .
CDR3 DNA: TGTGCCAGCAAGTATCGGGTAGGGAACACTGAAGCTTTCTTT; CDR3 protein: CASKYRVGNTEAFF; J gene: TRBJ1-1; clone size: .; V gene: TRBV2; D gene: .
CDR3 DNA: TGTGCCAGCAGCTTGCACAGGCTCGAGACCGGGGAGCTGTTTTTT; CDR3 protein: CASSLHRLETGELFF; J gene: TRBJ2-2; clone size: .; V gene: TRBV7-9; D gene: .
CDR3 DNA: TGCGCCAGCAGCCACGACTTGGGGCCCGCTAACTATGGCTACACCTTC; CDR3 protein: CASSHDLGPANYGYTF; J gene: TRBJ1-2; clone size: .; V gene: TRBV4-3; D gene: .
CDR3 DNA: TGTGCCAGCAGTTACTCCCCAAACTATGGCTACACCTTC; CDR3 protein: CASSYSPNYGYTF; J gene: TRBJ1-2; clone size: .; V gene: TRBV6-6; D gene: .
CDR3 DNA: TGTGCCAGCAGCCGAAGGGCTAGCGGGAGCAAGGAGACCCAGTACTTC; CDR3 protein: CASSRRASGSKETQYF; J gene: TRBJ2-5; clone size: .; V gene: TRBV7-3; D gene: TRBD2
CDR3 DNA: TGTGCCAGCAGTTCCCCGGGGGGCGGAAACTATGGCTACACCTTC; CDR3 protein: CASSSPGGGNYGYTF; J gene: TRBJ1-2; clone size: .; V gene: TRBV28; D gene: .
CDR3 DNA: TGTGCCACCAGCAGAGTACAGGGGGGGATTCAGCCCCAGCATTTT; CDR3 protein: CATSRVQGGIQPQHF; J gene: TRBJ1-5; clone size: .; V gene: TRBV15; D gene: TRBD1
CDR3 DNA: TGTGCCAGCAGTGACTCGAGTCGGGGGACTTCGCAGTTCTTC; CDR3 protein: CASSDSSRGTSQFF; J gene: TRBJ2-1; clone size: .; V gene: TRBV6-4; D gene: .
CDR3 DNA: TGTGCCAGCAGTCCTTTCGGGGACACTGAAGCTTTCTTT; CDR3 protein: CASSPFGDTEAFF; J gene: TRBJ1-1; clone size: .; V gene: TRBV12-3/TRBV12-4; D gene: .
CDR3 DNA: TGTGCCAGCAGCTTTGGCACTAACTATGGCTACACCTTC; CDR3 protein: CASSFGTNYGYTF; J gene: TRBJ1-2; clone size: .; V gene: TRBV7-3; D gene: .
CDR3 DNA: TGCAGTGACGGGACTAACTATGGCTACACCTTC; CDR3 protein: CSDGTNYGYTF; J gene: TRBJ1-2; clone size: .; V gene: TRBV20-1; D gene: .
CDR3 DNA: TGTGCCAGCAGCCAACTCCCGGGAGAAAGGGATTCACCCCTCCACTTT; CDR3 protein: CASSQLPGERDSPLHF; J gene: TRBJ1-6; clone size: few; V gene: TRBV7-9; D gene: .
CDR3 DNA: TGTGCCACCCGATATAGCGCGGGAGGGACCTACGAGCAGTACTTC; CDR3 protein: CATRYSAGGTYEQYF; J gene: TRBJ2-7; clone size: .; V gene: TRBV6-5; D gene: TRBD2
CDR3 DNA: TGTGCCAGCAACCTTATGCAGGGATCCGACACTGAAGCTTTCTTT; CDR3 protein: CASNLMQGSDTEAFF; J gene: TRBJ1-1; clone size: .; V gene: TRBV9; D gene: .
CDR3 DNA: TGTGCCTGGAGTGTACGGCGGGGGTCACAGCCCCAGCATTTT; CDR3 protein: CAWSVRRGSQPQHF; J gene: TRBJ1-5; clone size: .; V gene: TRBV30; D gene: .
CDR3 DNA: TGTGCCAGCAGTTTAACAGGGGGACGGTATGGCTACACCTTC; CDR3 protein: CASSLTGGRYGYTF; J gene: TRBJ1-2; clone size: .; V gene: TRBV28; D gene: TRBD1
CDR3 DNA: TGTGCCAGCAGCTTGGGCAGGGGGAGCACTGAAGCTTTCTTT; CDR3 protein: CASSLGRGSTEAFF; J gene: TRBJ1-1; clone size: .; V gene: TRBV5-5; D gene: TRBD1
CDR3 DNA: TGCGCCAGCAGCCCCCGGGACAGCCTTAACTATGGCTACACCTTC; CDR3 protein: CASSPRDSLNYGYTF; J gene: TRBJ1-2; clone size: .; V gene: TRBV5-1; D gene: TRBD1
CDR3 DNA: TGTGCCAGCAGCCAAAGGACAGGGCTTTTCTACGAGCAGTACTTC; CDR3 protein: CASSQRTGLFYEQYF; J gene: TRBJ2-7; clone size: .; V gene: TRBV7-6; D gene: TRBD1
CDR3 DNA: TGTGCCACCAGTGAGGCTCCCCCAGGGGGAGAGACCCAGTACTTC; CDR3 protein: CATSEAPPGGETQYF; J gene: TRBJ2-5; clone size: .; V gene: TRBV24-1; D gene: TRBD1
CDR3 DNA: TGCGCCAGCTTTGGGCACTTGAACACTGAAGCTTTCTTT; CDR3 protein: CASFGHLNTEAFF; J gene: TRBJ1-1; clone size: .; V gene: TRBV5-1; D gene: .
CDR3 DNA: TGTGCCAGCAGTGGTCCCCCTGGACAGTCCCAAGAGACCCAGTACTTC; CDR3 protein: CASSGPPGQSQETQYF; J gene: TRBJ2-5; clone size: .; V gene: TRBV6-1; D gene: .
CDR3 DNA: TGCGCCAGCAGTGTTCAGGGCACCGGGGAGCTGTTTTTT; CDR3 protein: CASSVQGTGELFF; J gene: TRBJ2-2; clone size: .; V gene: TRBV10-1; D gene: .
CDR3 DNA: TGTGCCAGCAGTTTCAGGTACGGAAACACTGAAGCTTTCTTT; CDR3 protein: CASSFRYGNTEAFF; J gene: TRBJ1-1; clone size: .; V gene: TRBV27; D gene: .
CDR3 DNA: TGTGCCAGCAGTCCGCAGGGGCTCGGAAACATTCAGTACTTC; CDR3 protein: CASSPQGLGNIQYF; J gene: TRBJ2-4; clone size: .; V gene: TRBV27; D gene: .
CDR3 DNA: TGTGCCAGCAGCCCCGCGGCCCGCTCCTACAATGAGCAGTTCTTC; CDR3 protein: CASSPAARSYNEQFF; J gene: TRBJ2-1; clone size: .; V gene: TRBV6-5; D gene: .
CDR3 DNA: TGCGCCAGCAGCCAAACATTACTAGCGGGGGACCTATACGAGCAGTACTTC; CDR3 protein: CASSQTLLAGDLYEQYF; J gene: TRBJ2-7; clone size: .; V gene: TRBV4-3; D gene: TRBD2
CDR3 DNA: TGTGCCAGCAGTTACGGGCGGCTAGCGGGCCAAGACGAGCAGTACTTC; CDR3 protein: CASSYGRLAGQDEQYF; J gene: TRBJ2-7; clone size: .; V gene: TRBV6-2/TRBV6-3; D gene: TRBD2
CDR3 DNA: TGCGCCAGCAGTGAGTCGGGGCTAGCGGGGGCCCCCAATGAGCAGTTCTTC; CDR3 protein: CASSESGLAGAPNEQFF; J gene: TRBJ2-1; clone size: .; V gene: TRBV10-1; D gene: TRBD2
CDR3 DNA: TGTGCCAGTAGTATAAATATCGGGGGAGCTTTCTTT; CDR3 protein: CASSINIGGAFF; J gene: TRBJ1-1; clone size: .; V gene: TRBV19; D gene: .
CDR3 DNA: TGTGCCAGCAGTTTAAGGGGGACGGTAAGCACAGATACGCAGTATTTT; CDR3 protein: CASSLRGTVSTDTQYF; J gene: TRBJ2-3; clone size: .; V gene: TRBV27; D gene: .
CDR3 DNA: TGTGCCAGCAGTTCCAACCCGGGACAGGGGGCTAGAGAGCAGTACTTC; CDR3 protein: CASSSNPGQGAREQYF; J gene: TRBJ2-7; clone size: .; V gene: TRBV28; D gene: TRBD1
CDR3 DNA: TGTGCCAGCAGTTCTGGGGGGAGGCTTGGGGAGCAGTACTTC; CDR3 protein: CASSSGGRLGEQYF; J gene: TRBJ2-7; clone size: .; V gene: TRBV27; D gene: .
CDR3 DNA: TGTGCCAGCAGCTTAGGACTAGCGGGGGCGAAAAACATTCAGTACTTC; CDR3 protein: CASSLGLAGAKNIQYF; J gene: TRBJ2-4; clone size: .; V gene: TRBV7-9; D gene: TRBD2
CDR3 DNA: TGCAGCGTAAAACAACCCCCCAGGACTAGCGGGATCACAGATACGCAGTATTTT; CDR3 protein: CSVKQPPRTSGITDTQYF; J gene: TRBJ2-3; clone size: .; V gene: TRBV29-1; D gene: TRBD2
CDR3 DNA: TGTGCCAGCAGCTTGGCCGTGGGCAGGGGTACAGATACGCAGTATTTT; CDR3 protein: CASSLAVGRGTDTQYF; J gene: TRBJ2-3; clone size: .; V gene: TRBV5-8; D gene: .
CDR3 DNA: TGTGCCAGCAGCTCCCTTGGACCCGGGACAGCGAACACCGGGGAGCTGTTTTTT; CDR3 protein: CASSSLGPGTANTGELFF; J gene: TRBJ2-2; clone size: .; V gene: TRBV7-2; D gene: TRBD1
CDR3 DNA: TGTGCCAGCAGCCCACGAGTCGGGGAAAAACTGTTTTTT; CDR3 protein: CASSPRVGEKLFF; J gene: TRBJ1-4; clone size: .; V gene: TRBV3-1/TRBV3-2; D gene: .
CDR3 DNA: TGTGCCAGCAGCTCCACAGGGGGGGTGAGCAATGAGCAGTTCTTC; CDR3 protein: CASSSTGGVSNEQFF; J gene: TRBJ2-1; clone size: .; V gene: TRBV7-2; D gene: .
CDR3 DNA: TGTGCCTGGAGTGACCAGGGGTTTGACGGCTACACCTTC; CDR3 protein: CAWSDQGFDGYTF; J gene: TRBJ1-2; clone size: .; V gene: TRBV30; D gene: .
CDR3 DNA: TGTGCCAGCAGTGAAGCGCGAAGCGGGAGGGGAGGCTGGGAGACCCAGTACTTC; CDR3 protein: CASSEARSGRGGWETQYF; J gene: TRBJ2-5; clone size: few; V gene: TRBV2; D gene: TRBD2